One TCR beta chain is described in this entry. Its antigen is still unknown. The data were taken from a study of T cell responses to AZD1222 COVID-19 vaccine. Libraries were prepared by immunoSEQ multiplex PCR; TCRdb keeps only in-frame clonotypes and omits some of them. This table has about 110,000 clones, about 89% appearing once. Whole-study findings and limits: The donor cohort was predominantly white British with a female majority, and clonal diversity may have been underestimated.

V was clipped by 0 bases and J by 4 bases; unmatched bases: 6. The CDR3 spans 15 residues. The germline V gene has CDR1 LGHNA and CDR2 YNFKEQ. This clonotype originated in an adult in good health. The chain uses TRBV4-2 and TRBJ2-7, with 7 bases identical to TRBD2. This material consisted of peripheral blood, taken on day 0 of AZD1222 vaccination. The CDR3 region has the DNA TGTGCCAGCAGCCAAGATTTGGCGGGACTATACGAGCAGTACTTC. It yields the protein CASSQDLAGLYEQYF.